Below are 4 T cell receptor beta chains sequenced from a single sample in a study of T cell responses to AZD1222 COVID-19 vaccine. The data were produced by immunoSEQ multiplex PCR, yet TCRdb's version contains in-frame clones alone and is incomplete. The sample consists of about 140,000 clones, 80% to 95% of them appearing once. Specimen: peripheral blood, collected 28 days after the second AZD1222 dose. These receptors came from an adult who received the AZD1222 COVID-19 vaccine.

The chain has TRBV11-2 and TRBJ2-7, with D unresolved. V gave up 0 bases and J gave up 0 bases, with 15 bases separating them. The CDR3 consists of 17 residues. Per germline, CDR1 SGHAT and CDR2 FQNNGV. As DNA, the CDR3 is TGTGCCAGCAGCTTAGATGCCCTGACTCCCTTCTCCTACGAGCAGTACTTC. Translated: CASSLDALTPFSYEQYF.

The chain combines TRBV5-5 with TRBJ2-2; D may be TRBD2 (6 bases). V shed 3 bases and J shed 6 bases, with 15 bases lying between them. Germline V gene lookup returns CDR1 SGHKS and CDR2 YYEKEE (reference sequence). CDR3 length: 15 residues. CDR3 region: CASSSWGVGPGELFF. The CDR3 DNA reads as TGTGCCAGCAGCTCCTGGGGGGTTGGCCCCGGGGAGCTGTTTTTT.

The chain uses TRBV6-5 and TRBJ1-2; 9 bases align to TRBD1. Looked up from germline, CDR1 is MNHEY and CDR2 is SVGAGI. This CDR3 contains 14 residues. V shed 6 bases and J 2 bases; nucleotides not matched to a gene: 4. The CDR3 nucleotides read TGTGCCAGCAGGCATGGACAGGGGAACTATGGCTACACCTTC. It codes for CASRHGQGNYGYTF.

Worth noting for this clone: The same CDR3 is also encoded by other DNA sequences in this sample. The rearrangement uses TRBV29-1 and TRBJ1-1, with no clear D. The V end lost 1 base, the J end lost 4 bases, and 1 base lay between the germline ends. The CDR3 runs to 10 residues. Germline-derived CDR1 and CDR2 are SQVTM and ANQGSEA. The CDR3 protein is CSVEGTEAFF. The CDR3 DNA follows: TGCAGCGTTGAAGGCACTGAAGCTTTCTTT.